Included here is one TCR beta chain sequence, with context. Its antigen remains unknown. This sample was taken from a study of T cells after yellow fever vaccination. General study points: In FACS-sorted repertoires, abundant clonotypes from the bulk population could appear as contaminants.

The study made its TCR cDNA through 5'RACE template switching. That step introduced a universal primer site along with UMIs. TCRdb reprocessed the 5' RACE reads with MiXCR, giving one entry per CDR3 protein. The table includes about 550,000 distinct CDR3 sequences, 19% detected once. This TCR was sampled from a man aged 30 to 45 who received the YFV17D yellow fever vaccine. The sequenced sample was PBMCs, obtained 15 days after the yellow fever booster vaccination.

The chain's CDR3 is CSADRLKGQKGLETQYF. DNA of the CDR3: TGCAGTGCTGACCGCCTCAAGGGACAGAAAGGACTAGAGACCCAGTACTTC. The rearrangement uses TRBV20-1 and TRBJ2-5, with 7 bases aligning to TRBD1. Germline V CDR1 and CDR2: DFQATT, SNEGSKA (reference sequence). This CDR3 spans 17 amino acids. The trim removed 5 bases at V and 4 bases at J, leaving 19 bases unmatched.